This T cell receptor beta chain appears in the sequencing data of a study of cytomegalovirus exposure and HLA in healthy donors listed by TCRdb under 2017. Turning to the overall study: A later analysis indicated that the roughly 120 validation repertoires were generated on the platform also employed for the roughly 720 repertoires of the first cohort. The study was designed to test whether signatures of past pathogen exposure could be identified by cataloging public T cell receptors. Along with the roughly 700-subject first cohort, a separate validation cohort of over a hundred different subjects was used. The study combined high-throughput TCR immunosequencing, statistical association of individual TCRs with disease status, and machine learning to predict cytomegalovirus infection status. Here is what the overall study found, with its caveats: In both the original and validation cohorts, the classifier was reported to diagnose cytomegalovirus status with high specificity and sensitivity. The authors suggested that the approach could potentially be extended to other disease states and immunological phenotypes. Subsequent analysis determined that TCRs grouped into clusters in the first cohort also showed a tendency toward co-occurrence across the 90 to 150 validation repertoires, and 85% to 95% of cluster scores exceeded 0. Across donors, most TCR sequences were observed very rarely, whereas some public TCRs were present in many individuals. The study listed 150 to 200 TCR beta chains as associated with cytomegalovirus. All 110 or so repertoires were used to score co-occurrence in the validation cohort in a later analysis, because that analysis had no HLA typing for the cohort. In vitro tests confirmed that three of the cytomegalovirus-associated TCR beta chains recognize cytomegalovirus antigens.

The donors were included in the validation cohort of 100 to 150 subjects, a group kept apart from the roughly 700-subject first cohort. As concerns this clone: Its antigen remains unidentified. The sample holds no much larger clone one base away, and base qualities are not on file.

Library creation used the immunoSEQ multiplex PCR assay. The published analysis was carried out like this. A statistical classification framework was built to diagnose cytomegalovirus status from the catalog of TCR beta chain sequences. TCRdb re-hosts the immuneACCESS table, in-frame sequences only. Its copies lack some clones; in the studies checked, an unresolved V gene accounts for under half of them, and the cause for the rest is not known. V and J calls plus clone size are reproduced from that table; the DNA served to infer D and trimming. Across this sample there are roughly 60,000 clones, with more than 90% seen only once. Of the sample, around 0.9% is held by the ten largest clones. Sequenced material: PBMCs. This clonotype was obtained from a man aged 18 to 29 in good health and CMV-seronegative.

The CDR3 corresponds to CASSYQRSVSYEQYF. The DNA sequence reads TGTGCCAGCAGTTACCAGCGTAGCGTCTCCTACGAGCAGTACTTC. This receptor chain uses TRBV6-6 and TRBJ2-7; a tentative D match to TRBD2 spans 5 bases. From its cysteine to its phenylalanine, the CDR3 spans 15 amino acids. CDR3 DNA is the only sequence kept; it has 45 bases, read in frame from the first base. V is pared back by 2 bases and J by 0 bases, with 11 bases lying between the germline termini. CDR1 is given as MNHNY and CDR2 as SVGAGI, both from the germline V gene (reference sequence).